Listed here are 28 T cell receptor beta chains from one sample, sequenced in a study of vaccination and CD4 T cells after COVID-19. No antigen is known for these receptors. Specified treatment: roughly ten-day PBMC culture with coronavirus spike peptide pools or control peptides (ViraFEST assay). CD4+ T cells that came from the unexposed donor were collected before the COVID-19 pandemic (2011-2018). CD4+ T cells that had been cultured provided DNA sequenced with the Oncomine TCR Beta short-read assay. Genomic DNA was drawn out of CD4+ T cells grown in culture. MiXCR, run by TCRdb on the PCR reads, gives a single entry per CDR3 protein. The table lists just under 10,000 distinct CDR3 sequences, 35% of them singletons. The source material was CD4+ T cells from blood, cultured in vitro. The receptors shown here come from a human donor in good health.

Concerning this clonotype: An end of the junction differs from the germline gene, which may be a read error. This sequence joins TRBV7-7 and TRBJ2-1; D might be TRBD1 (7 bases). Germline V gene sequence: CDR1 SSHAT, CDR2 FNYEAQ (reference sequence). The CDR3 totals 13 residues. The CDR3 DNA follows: TGTGCTAGCAGCTTAGCAGGGGGGAATGAGCAGTTCTTC. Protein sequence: CASSLAGGNEQFF.

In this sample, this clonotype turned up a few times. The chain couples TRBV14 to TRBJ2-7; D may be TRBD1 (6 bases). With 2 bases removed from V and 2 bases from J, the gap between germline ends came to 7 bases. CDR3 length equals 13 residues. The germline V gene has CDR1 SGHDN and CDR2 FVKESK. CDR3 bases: TGTGCCAGCAGCCAAAACAGGGCCTACGAGCAGTACTTC. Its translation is CASSQNRAYEQYF.

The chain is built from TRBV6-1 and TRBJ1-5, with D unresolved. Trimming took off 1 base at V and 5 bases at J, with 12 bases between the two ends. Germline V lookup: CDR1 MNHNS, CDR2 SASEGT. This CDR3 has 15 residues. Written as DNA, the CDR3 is TGTGCCAGCAGTGAAGGGCGCTGGAGGGATCAGCCCCAGCATTTT. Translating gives CASSEGRWRDQPQHF.

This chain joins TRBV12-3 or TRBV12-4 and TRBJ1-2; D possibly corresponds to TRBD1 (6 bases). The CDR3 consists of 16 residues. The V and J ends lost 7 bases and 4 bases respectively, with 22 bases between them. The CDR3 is CASTLSRVGGGYGYTF. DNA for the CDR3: TGTGCCAGCACCTTATCCCGTGTAGGGGGAGGCTATGGCTACACCTTC.

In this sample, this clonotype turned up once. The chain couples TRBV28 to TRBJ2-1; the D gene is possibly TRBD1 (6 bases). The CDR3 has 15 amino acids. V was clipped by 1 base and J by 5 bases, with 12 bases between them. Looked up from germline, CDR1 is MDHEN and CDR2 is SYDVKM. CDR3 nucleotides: TGTGCCAGCAGTTTATCTGGGGGCAGCAACAATGAGCAGTTCTTC. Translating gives CASSLSGGSNNEQFF. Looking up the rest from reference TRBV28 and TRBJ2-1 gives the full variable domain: DVKVTQSSRYLVKRTGEKVFLECVQDMDHENMFWYRQDPGLGLRLIYFSYDVKMKEKGDIPEGYSVSREKKERFSLILESASTNQTSMYLCASSLSGGSNNEQFFGPGTRLTVL.

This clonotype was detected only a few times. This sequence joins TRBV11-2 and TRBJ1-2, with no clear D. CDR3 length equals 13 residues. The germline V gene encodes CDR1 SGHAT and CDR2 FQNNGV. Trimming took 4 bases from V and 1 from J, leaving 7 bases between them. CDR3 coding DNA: TGTGCCAGCAGCTATGACCTTAACTATGGCTACACCTTC. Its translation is CASSYDLNYGYTF.

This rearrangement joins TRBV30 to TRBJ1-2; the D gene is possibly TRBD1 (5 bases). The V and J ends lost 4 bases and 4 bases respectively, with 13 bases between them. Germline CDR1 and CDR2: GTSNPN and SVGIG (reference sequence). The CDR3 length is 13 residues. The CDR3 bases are TGTGCCTGGAAGGCAGCGAGGGGCTATGGCTACACCTTC. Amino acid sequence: CAWKAARGYGYTF.

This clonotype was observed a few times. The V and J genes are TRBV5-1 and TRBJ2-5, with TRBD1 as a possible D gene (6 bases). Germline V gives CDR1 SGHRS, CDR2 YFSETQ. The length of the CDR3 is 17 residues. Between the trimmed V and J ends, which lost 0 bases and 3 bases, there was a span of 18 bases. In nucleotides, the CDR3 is TGCGCCAGCAGCTTGGGAGGACAGAGTCGTGGAAAAGAGACCCAGTACTTC. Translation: CASSLGGQSRGKETQYF.

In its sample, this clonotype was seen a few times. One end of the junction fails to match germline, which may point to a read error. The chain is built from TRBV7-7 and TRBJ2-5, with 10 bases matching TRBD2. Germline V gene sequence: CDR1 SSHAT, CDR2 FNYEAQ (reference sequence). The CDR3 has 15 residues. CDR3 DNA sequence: TGTGCTAGCAGCTTATCGCTAGCGGGAGTTGAGACCCAGTACTTC. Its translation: CASSLSLAGVETQYF.

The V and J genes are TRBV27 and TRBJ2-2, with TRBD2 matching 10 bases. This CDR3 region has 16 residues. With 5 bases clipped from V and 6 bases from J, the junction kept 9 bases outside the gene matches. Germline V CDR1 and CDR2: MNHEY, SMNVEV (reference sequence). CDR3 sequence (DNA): TGTGCCAGCAGTGGGACTAGCGTTGGATCAGCCGGGGAGCTGTTTTTT. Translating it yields CASSGTSVGSAGELFF.

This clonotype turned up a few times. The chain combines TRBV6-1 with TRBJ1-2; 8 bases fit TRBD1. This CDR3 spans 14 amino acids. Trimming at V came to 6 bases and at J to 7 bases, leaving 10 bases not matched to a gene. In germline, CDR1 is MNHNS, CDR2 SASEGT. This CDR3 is CASSLGQGRSGYTF. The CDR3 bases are TGTGCCAGCAGCCTTGGACAGGGCAGGAGTGGCTACACCTTC.

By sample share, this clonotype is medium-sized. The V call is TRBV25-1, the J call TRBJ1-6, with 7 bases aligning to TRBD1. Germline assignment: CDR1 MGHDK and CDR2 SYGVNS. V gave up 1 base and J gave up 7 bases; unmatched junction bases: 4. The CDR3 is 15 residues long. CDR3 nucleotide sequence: TGTGCCAGCAGTGAATTGGACAGGCCAAATTCACCCCTCCACTTT. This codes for CASSELDRPNSPLHF.

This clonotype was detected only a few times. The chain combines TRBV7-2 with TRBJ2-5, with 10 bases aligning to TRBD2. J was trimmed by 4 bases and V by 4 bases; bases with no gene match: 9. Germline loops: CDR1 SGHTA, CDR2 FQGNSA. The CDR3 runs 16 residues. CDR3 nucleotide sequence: TGTGCCAGCAGCTCATCTAGCGGGAGTTTCGGAGAGACCCAGTACTTC. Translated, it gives CASSSSSGSFGETQYF.

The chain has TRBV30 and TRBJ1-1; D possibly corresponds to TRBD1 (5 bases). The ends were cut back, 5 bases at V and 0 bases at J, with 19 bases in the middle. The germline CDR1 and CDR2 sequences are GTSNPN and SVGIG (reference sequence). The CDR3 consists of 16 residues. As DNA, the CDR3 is TGTGCCTGGGAGGGCCCAGGGAGGATTCTGAACACTGAAGCTTTCTTT. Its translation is CAWEGPGRILNTEAFF.

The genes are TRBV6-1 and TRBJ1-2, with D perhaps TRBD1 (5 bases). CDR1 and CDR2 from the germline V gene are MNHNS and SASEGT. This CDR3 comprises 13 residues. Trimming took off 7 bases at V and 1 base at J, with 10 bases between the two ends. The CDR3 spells CASTRDHNYGYTF. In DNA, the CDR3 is TGTGCCAGCACCCGGGACCATAACTATGGCTACACCTTC.

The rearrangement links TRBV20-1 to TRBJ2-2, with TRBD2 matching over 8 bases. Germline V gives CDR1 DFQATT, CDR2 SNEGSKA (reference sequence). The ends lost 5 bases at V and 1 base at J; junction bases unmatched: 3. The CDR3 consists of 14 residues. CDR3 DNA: TGCAGTGCTGGCCTAGCGGGGAACACCGGGGAGCTGTTTTTT. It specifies CSAGLAGNTGELFF.

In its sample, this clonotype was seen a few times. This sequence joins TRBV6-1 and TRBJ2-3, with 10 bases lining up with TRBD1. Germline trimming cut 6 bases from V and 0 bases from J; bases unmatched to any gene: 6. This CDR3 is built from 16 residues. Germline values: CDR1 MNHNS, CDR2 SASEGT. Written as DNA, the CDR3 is TGTGCCAGCAGCCTAGGGGACAGGGGTAGCACAGATACGCAGTATTTT. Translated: CASSLGDRGSTDTQYF.

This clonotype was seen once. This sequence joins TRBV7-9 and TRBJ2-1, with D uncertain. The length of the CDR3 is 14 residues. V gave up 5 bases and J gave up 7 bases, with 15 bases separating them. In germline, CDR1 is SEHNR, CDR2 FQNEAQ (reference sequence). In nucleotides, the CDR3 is TGTGCCAGCAGCCCTGGGCAGGTGGGGAATGAGCAGTTCTTC. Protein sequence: CASSPGQVGNEQFF.

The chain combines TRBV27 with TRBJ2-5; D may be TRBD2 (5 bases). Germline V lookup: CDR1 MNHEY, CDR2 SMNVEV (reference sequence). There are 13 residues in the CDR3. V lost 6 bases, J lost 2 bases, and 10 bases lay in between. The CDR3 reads CASSPSGQETQYF. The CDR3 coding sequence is TGTGCCAGCAGCCCCTCGGGACAAGAGACCCAGTACTTC.

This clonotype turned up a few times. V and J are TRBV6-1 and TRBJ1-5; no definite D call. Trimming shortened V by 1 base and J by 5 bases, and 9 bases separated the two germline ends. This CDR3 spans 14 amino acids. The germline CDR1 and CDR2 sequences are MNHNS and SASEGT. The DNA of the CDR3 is TGTGCCAGCAGTGAAGGGGCAGTACATCAGCCCCAGCATTTT. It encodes CASSEGAVHQPQHF.

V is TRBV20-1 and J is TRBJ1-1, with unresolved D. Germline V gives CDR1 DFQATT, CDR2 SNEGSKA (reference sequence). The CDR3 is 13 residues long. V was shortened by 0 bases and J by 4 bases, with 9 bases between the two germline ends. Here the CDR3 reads CSARDLSFTEAFF. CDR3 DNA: TGCAGTGCTAGAGATCTATCTTTCACTGAAGCTTTCTTT.

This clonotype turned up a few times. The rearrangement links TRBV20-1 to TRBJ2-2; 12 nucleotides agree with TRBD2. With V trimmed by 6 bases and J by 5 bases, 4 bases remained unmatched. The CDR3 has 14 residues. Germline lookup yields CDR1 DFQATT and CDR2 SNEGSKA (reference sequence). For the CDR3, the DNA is TGCAGTGCGGTACTAGCGGGAGGAACCGGGGAGCTGTTTTTT. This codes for CSAVLAGGTGELFF.

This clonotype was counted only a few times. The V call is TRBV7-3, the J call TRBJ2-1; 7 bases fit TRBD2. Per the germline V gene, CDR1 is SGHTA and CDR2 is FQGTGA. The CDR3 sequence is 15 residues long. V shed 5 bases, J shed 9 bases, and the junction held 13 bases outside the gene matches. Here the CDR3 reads CASSATSVGQFEQFF. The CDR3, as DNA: TGTGCCAGCAGCGCCACTAGCGTAGGCCAGTTTGAGCAGTTCTTC.

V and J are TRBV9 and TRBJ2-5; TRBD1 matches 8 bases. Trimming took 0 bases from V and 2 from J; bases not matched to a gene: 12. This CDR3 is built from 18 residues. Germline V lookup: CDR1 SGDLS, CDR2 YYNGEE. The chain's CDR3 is CASSVGQQGALGQETQYF. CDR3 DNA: TGTGCCAGCAGCGTAGGACAGCAGGGGGCGCTGGGGCAAGAGACCCAGTACTTC.

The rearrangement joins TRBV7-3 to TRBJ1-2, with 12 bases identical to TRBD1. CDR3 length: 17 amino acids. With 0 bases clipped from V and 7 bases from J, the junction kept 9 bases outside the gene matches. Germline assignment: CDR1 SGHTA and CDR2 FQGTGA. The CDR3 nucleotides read TGTGCCAGCAGCTTAACGGGACAGGGGGCAGTAGGTGGTGGCTACACCTTC. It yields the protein CASSLTGQGAVGGGYTF.

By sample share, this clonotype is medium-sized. The CDR3 here is CASSSPTTGRQGDTQYF. DNA for the CDR3: TGTGCCAGCAGCTCTCCGACCACCGGGAGGCAGGGAGATACGCAGTATTTT. V gene TRBV7-8 combines with J gene TRBJ2-3; 7 bases line up with TRBD2. V was pared by 4 bases and J by 5 bases, with 15 bases of the junction left unmatched. The CDR3 runs to 17 residues. The germline V gene has CDR1 SGHVS and CDR2 FQNEAQ.

The CDR3 nucleotides are TGTGCCAGCAGTTTAGGGGCCAGGGTGGATCAGCCCCAGCATTTT. Protein sequence: CASSLGARVDQPQHF. The J gene is TRBJ1-5, the V gene TRBV27; a possible D gene is TRBD1 (5 bases). The CDR3 is 15 residues long. In germline, CDR1 is MNHEY, CDR2 SMNVEV (reference sequence). The V gene lost 2 bases and the J gene lost 5 bases, with 13 bases spanning the gap.

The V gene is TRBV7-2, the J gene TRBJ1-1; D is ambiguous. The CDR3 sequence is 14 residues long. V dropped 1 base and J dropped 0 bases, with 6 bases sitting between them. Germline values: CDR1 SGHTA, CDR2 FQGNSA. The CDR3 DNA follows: TGTGCCAGCAGCTTAGTGGCGGTGAACACTGAAGCTTTCTTT. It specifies CASSLVAVNTEAFF.